The 30 T cell receptor beta chains reported below all come from one sample, sequenced in a study of cytomegalovirus exposure and HLA in healthy donors. The PCR had 60 Vbeta and 13 Jbeta primers. Here immunoSEQ multiplex PCR was the method, and the copy in TCRdb shows in-frame clones only, minus some. The sample records roughly 150,000 clones, 79% being singletons. Sequences were obtained from PBMCs. These receptors were collected from a man aged 40-49 years in good health and CMV-seropositive.

This chain uses TRBV9 with TRBJ1-1; no reliable D call. Germline V gene sequence: CDR1 SGDLS, CDR2 YYNGEE. V was trimmed by 3 bases and J by 1 base, leaving 10 bases between them. There are 14 residues in the CDR3. CDR3 coding DNA: TGTGCCAGCAGCGCCGCCCACACGAACACTGAAGCTTTCTTT. It is translated as CASSAAHTNTEAFF.

This chain joins TRBV5-1 and TRBJ1-1; a possible D gene is TRBD1 (5 bases). The germline V and J ends were trimmed by 1 base and 1 base, with 8 bases remaining between them. Germline loops: CDR1 SGHRS, CDR2 YFSETQ. CDR3 length: 14 residues. CDR3 nucleotides: TGCGCCAGCAGCTTGAGACAGTCGAACACTGAAGCTTTCTTT. Translated, it gives CASSLRQSNTEAFF.

The V and J genes are TRBV6-5 and TRBJ1-1; D call uncertain. The V end was cut by 8 bases, the J end by 4 bases, with 11 bases between. In germline, CDR1 is MNHEY, CDR2 SVGAGI. The CDR3 loop spans 12 amino acids. The CDR3 nucleotides read TGTGCCAGCCACCGAGGTAGCACTGAAGCTTTCTTT. Translating it yields CASHRGSTEAFF.

This chain uses TRBV4-1 with TRBJ1-1; D is possibly TRBD1 (6 bases). Trimming removed 4 bases from V and 1 base from J, with 19 bases in between. Germline V gene lookup returns CDR1 MGHRA and CDR2 YSYEKL. The CDR3 is made up of 17 amino acids. The CDR3 DNA follows: TGCGCCAGCAGCCGGATCAAGACCAGGGGCTGGAACACTGAAGCTTTCTTT. Translating gives CASSRIKTRGWNTEAFF.

The genes are TRBV29-1 and TRBJ1-3, with D unresolved. Germline V gene data show CDR1 as SQVTM and CDR2 as ANQGSEA. V was cut by 3 bases and J by 4 bases, with 13 bases left in between. The CDR3 covers 14 residues. The CDR3 coding sequence is TGCAGCGTTGACGGTAGCGGCAGCGGAAACACCATATATTTT. Translation gives CSVDGSGSGNTIYF.

The chain joins TRBV10-1 to TRBJ1-5; 10 bases match TRBD1. Losses at the gene ends were 3 bases for V and 13 bases for J; bases not matched to a gene: 6. CDR1 is WNHNN and CDR2 is SYGVQD in the germline V gene (reference sequence). The CDR3 spans 13 residues. CDR3 protein: CASSDRPGQGQHF. The CDR3 coding sequence is TGCGCCAGCAGTGATCGCCCGGGACAGGGGCAGCATTTT.

The chain links TRBV7-8 to TRBJ1-3, with D unclear. Germline CDR1 SGHVS, CDR2 FQNEAQ. The CDR3 sequence is 15 residues long. V dropped 1 base and J dropped 1 base, with 8 bases sitting between them. The CDR3 sequence is CASSLGRVSGNTIYF. For the CDR3, the DNA is TGTGCCAGCAGCTTAGGGAGGGTATCTGGAAACACCATATATTTT.

The V call is TRBV29-1, the J call TRBJ2-2; 9 bases line up with TRBD2. The CDR3 extends over 18 amino acids. Germline CDR1 and CDR2: SQVTM and ANQGSEA. Trimming removed 3 bases from V and 3 bases from J; junction bases left unmatched: 14. CDR3 sequence: CSVDMGWVGLAYTGELFF. CDR3 coding DNA: TGCAGCGTTGACATGGGGTGGGTGGGACTAGCTTACACCGGGGAGCTGTTTTTT.

The chain has TRBV30 and TRBJ2-7, with 8 bases lining up with TRBD1. This CDR3 has 16 residues. Per the germline V gene, CDR1 is GTSNPN and CDR2 is SVGIG (reference sequence). The V and J ends lost 0 bases and 1 base, in that order; junction bases with no gene match: 8. The CDR3 spells CAWSVSGQGTSYEQYF. DNA for the CDR3: TGTGCCTGGAGTGTGTCTGGACAGGGCACATCCTACGAGCAGTACTTC.

V usage is TRBV19 and J usage is TRBJ1-5, with D perhaps matching TRBD1 (5 bases). The germline CDR1 and CDR2 sequences are LNHDA and SQIVND (reference sequence). The CDR3 is made up of 14 amino acids. V dropped 5 bases and J dropped 3 bases, with 11 bases sitting between them. The CDR3 sequence is CASSSRTHNQPQHF. The CDR3 nucleotides read TGTGCCAGTAGTTCACGGACACACAATCAGCCCCAGCATTTT. Supplemented by reference TRBV19 and TRBJ1-5, the full variable domain reads DGGITQSPKYLFRKEGQNVTLSCEQNLNHDAMYWYRQDPGQGLRLIYYSQIVNDFQKGDIAEGYSVSREKKESFPLTVTSAQKNPTAFYLCASSSRTHNQPQHFGDGTRLSIL.

The chain links TRBV27 to TRBJ2-3; no definite D call. Germline V gene data show CDR1 as MNHEY and CDR2 as SMNVEV (reference sequence). This CDR3 has 15 amino acids. V dropped 5 bases and J dropped 0 bases, with 12 bases sitting between them. CDR3 nucleotides: TGTGCCAGCAGTACGTGGAGCACTAGCACAGATACGCAGTATTTT. Residues: CASSTWSTSTDTQYF.

The chain employs TRBV11-2 and TRBJ2-7; D is possibly TRBD1 (6 bases). V lost 7 bases and J lost 6, with 22 bases in between. Germline V gives CDR1 SGHAT, CDR2 FQNNGV. The CDR3 is made up of 15 amino acids. The DNA for the CDR3 is TGTGCCAGCACCTTCGGGGCAGGGGTGTTGGGCGAGCAGTACTTC. This gives the protein CASTFGAGVLGEQYF.

V and J are TRBV4-2 and TRBJ2-2; the D gene is possibly TRBD2 (5 bases). V was clipped by 0 bases and J by 4 bases, with 15 bases between them. Germline V gene data show CDR1 as LGHNA and CDR2 as YNFKEQ. There are 17 residues in the CDR3. Here the CDR3 DNA reads TGTGCCAGCAGCCAAGAGCGGGTATCGTTGAGCACCGGGGAGCTGTTTTTT. Its protein is CASSQERVSLSTGELFF.

This clone has a handful of counts. V gene TRBV18 combines with J gene TRBJ2-6; perhaps TRBD2 as D (5 bases). Trimming cost V 6 bases and J 0 bases, with 9 bases left between them. CDR3 length: 15 amino acids. The germline V gene has CDR1 KGHSH and CDR2 LQKENI. CDR3 coding DNA: TGTGCCAGCTCTTTAGGGAGCTCTGGGGCCAACGTCCTGACTTTC. Residues: CASSLGSSGANVLTF.

The chain carries TRBV4-1 and TRBJ2-7; TRBD1 might be the D (7 bases). V was pared by 2 bases and J by 1 base, with 21 bases between. CDR3 length: 18 amino acids. Germline V lookup: CDR1 MGHRA, CDR2 YSYEKL. The CDR3 bases are TGCGCCAGCAGCCAACAGACAGGGTCGGGAGTAGGGTCCTACGAGCAGTACTTC. Translated: CASSQQTGSGVGSYEQYF.

The V call is TRBV18, the J call TRBJ2-1; 8 bases are a match to TRBD2. CDR3 length: 18 residues. J gave up 4 bases and V 5 bases, and 16 bases lay outside the gene matches. CDR1 KGHSH and CDR2 LQKENI come from the germline V gene. The CDR3 bases are TGTGCCAGCTCATCTCGAAATCCTAGCGGGCCCGAATACAATGAGCAGTTCTTC. Translated, it gives CASSSRNPSGPEYNEQFF.

The rearrangement uses TRBV6-1 and TRBJ1-2; the D gene is possibly TRBD1 (5 bases). Trimming removed 2 bases from V and 1 base from J, with 11 bases in between. The CDR3 covers 15 residues. Germline V lookup: CDR1 MNHNS, CDR2 SASEGT. CDR3 amino acids: CASSEMGGINYGYTF. In DNA form, the CDR3 reads TGTGCCAGCAGTGAAATGGGGGGAATTAACTATGGCTACACCTTC.

The chain couples TRBV27 to TRBJ1-5; TRBD1 matches at 8 bases. This CDR3 spans 17 amino acids. From germline, CDR1 is MNHEY and CDR2 SMNVEV (reference sequence). Trimming cost V 5 bases and J 7 bases; bases outside gene matches: 16. CDR3 coding DNA: TGTGCCAGCAGTCCCGGACAGGGCCCTGGTCCCCTACAGCCCCAGCATTTT. It is translated as CASSPGQGPGPLQPQHF.

This clone was found a few times. This chain uses TRBV14 with TRBJ2-3, with a weak D call TRBD1 (5 bases). The CDR3 is 16 amino acids. Trimming pared 2 bases from V and 1 base from J, leaving 13 bases between. Germline assignment: CDR1 SGHDN and CDR2 FVKESK. CDR3 nucleotides: TGTGCCAGCAGCCAACGATCCAGGGAACGCACAGATACGCAGTATTTT. Its translation is CASSQRSRERTDTQYF. The complete variable domain, with remaining parts taken from reference TRBV14 and TRBJ2-3, reads EAGVTQFPSHSVIEKGQTVTLRCDPISGHDNLYWYRRVMGKEIKFLLHFVKESKQDESGMPNNRFLAERTGGTYSTLKVQPAELEDSGVYFCASSQRSRERTDTQYFGPGTRLTVL.

This chain links TRBV10-3 with TRBJ1-2; D possibly corresponds to TRBD1 (6 bases). The CDR3 runs 14 residues. CDR1 ENHRY and CDR2 SYGVKD come from the germline V gene. Trimming stripped 8 bases from V and 2 bases from J, with 15 bases between. CDR3 region: CAIWAGQNNYGYTF. DNA for the CDR3: TGTGCCATCTGGGCCGGACAGAACAACTATGGCTACACCTTC.

V is TRBV5-4 and J is TRBJ1-1, with TRBD1 matching over 7 bases. Germline CDR1 SGHNT, CDR2 YYREEE (reference sequence). The CDR3 has 15 residues. V trimming: 4 bases; J trimming: 2 bases; junction bases outside the gene matches: 8. The chain's CDR3 is CASSQNRGLNTEAFF. Here the CDR3 DNA reads TGTGCCAGCAGCCAAAACAGGGGATTAAACACTGAAGCTTTCTTT.

This clone was recorded a few times. The chain uses TRBV5-4 and TRBJ2-3; 9 nucleotides agree with TRBD2. The CDR3 has 15 residues. CDR1 is SGHNT and CDR2 is YYREEE in the germline V gene (reference sequence). The J segment lost 4 bases and the V segment lost 4 bases, leaving 7 bases of the junction unmatched. CDR3 coding DNA: TGTGCCAGCAGCCGTAGTAGCGGGAGCCCAGATACGCAGTATTTT. Residues: CASSRSSGSPDTQYF.

V is TRBV6-4 and J is TRBJ1-2; D unresolved. Germline V gene data show CDR1 as MRHNA and CDR2 as SNTAGT. The V gene lost 0 bases and the J gene lost 7 bases, with 12 bases spanning the gap. The CDR3 is 14 residues long. The CDR3 protein is CASSDSFGGGGYTF. In nucleotides, the CDR3 is TGTGCCAGCAGTGACTCGTTCGGTGGCGGTGGCTACACCTTC.

The rearrangement uses TRBV6-5 and TRBJ2-7; weak D call: TRBD2 (6 bases). Between the trimmed V and J ends, which lost 5 bases and 6 bases, there was a span of 8 bases. This CDR3 contains 11 residues. The germline V gene encodes CDR1 MNHEY and CDR2 SVGAGI. The CDR3 sequence is CASSQGGEQYF. CDR3 DNA: TGTGCCAGCAGTCAGGGAGGCGAGCAGTACTTC.

The chain has TRBV25-1 and TRBJ2-2, with 7 bases aligning to TRBD2. The CDR3 is made up of 13 amino acids. V dropped 7 bases and J dropped 4; count of bases not matched to a gene: 3. The germline V gene has CDR1 MGHDK and CDR2 SYGVNS. The CDR3 DNA is TGTGCCAGCACTGGGGGGGTCACCGGGGAGCTGTTTTTT. This translates into CASTGGVTGELFF.

The chain uses TRBV25-1 and TRBJ1-1; weak D call: TRBD1 (6 bases). The CDR3 is 16 residues long. The germline V and J ends were trimmed by 1 base and 2 bases, with 14 bases remaining between them. Germline loops: CDR1 MGHDK, CDR2 SYGVNS. DNA of the CDR3: TGTGCCAGCAGTGAATTACAGGGCCGGGAAAACACTGAAGCTTTCTTT. Translated, it gives CASSELQGRENTEAFF.

The rearrangement joins TRBV2 to TRBJ2-1; 8 positions match TRBD1. CDR1 is SNHLY and CDR2 is FYNNEI in the germline V gene. The ends lost 3 bases at V and 6 bases at J; junction bases unmatched: 7. The CDR3 contains 15 residues. CDR3 nucleotide sequence: TGTGCCAGCAGTGACTTCAGGGGGCGCGGCAATGAGCAGTTCTTC. Protein: CASSDFRGRGNEQFF. The whole variable domain, remainder taken from reference TRBV2 and TRBJ2-1, is EPEVTQTPSHQVTQMGQEVILRCVPISNHLYFYWYRQILGQKVEFLVSFYNNEISEKSEIFDDQFSVERPDGSNFTLKIRSTKLEDSAMYFCASSDFRGRGNEQFFGPGTRLTVL.

A note on this clone: The same CDR3 is also encoded by other DNA sequences in this sample. The chain uses TRBV9 and TRBJ2-7; 8 bases map to TRBD1. V gave up 2 bases and J gave up 1 base; unmatched junction bases: 2. CDR1 and CDR2 from the germline V gene are SGDLS and YYNGEE. The CDR3 loop spans 14 amino acids. In nucleotides, the CDR3 is TGTGCCAGCAGCGTTACAGGGGGATCCTACGAGCAGTACTTC. Protein: CASSVTGGSYEQYF.

The chain has TRBV11-2 and TRBJ2-5; TRBD2 matches at 9 bases. This CDR3 comprises 18 residues. Germline CDR1 SGHAT, CDR2 FQNNGV. V was pared by 1 base and J by 5 bases, with 14 bases of the junction left unmatched. The CDR3 region is CASSLVGYGGRAFETQYF. CDR3 DNA sequence: TGTGCCAGCAGCTTAGTGGGATACGGCGGGAGGGCCTTTGAGACCCAGTACTTC. The variable domain in full, with the rest retrieved from reference TRBV11-2 and TRBJ2-5, is EAGVAQSPRYKIIEKRQSVAFWCNPISGHATLYWYQQILGQGPKLLIQFQNNGVVDDSQLPKDRFSAERLKGVDSTLKIQPAKLEDSAVYLCASSLVGYGGRAFETQYFGPGTRLLVL.

For the CDR3, the DNA is TGTGCCACCGGGACAGGGATCAATCAGCCCCAGCATTTT. It is translated as CATGTGINQPQHF. This chain connects TRBV10-3 to TRBJ1-5, with 9 nucleotides matching TRBD1. Germline-derived CDR1 and CDR2 are ENHRY and SYGVKD. This CDR3 has 13 amino acids. V was clipped by 10 bases and J by 3 bases; unmatched bases: 4.